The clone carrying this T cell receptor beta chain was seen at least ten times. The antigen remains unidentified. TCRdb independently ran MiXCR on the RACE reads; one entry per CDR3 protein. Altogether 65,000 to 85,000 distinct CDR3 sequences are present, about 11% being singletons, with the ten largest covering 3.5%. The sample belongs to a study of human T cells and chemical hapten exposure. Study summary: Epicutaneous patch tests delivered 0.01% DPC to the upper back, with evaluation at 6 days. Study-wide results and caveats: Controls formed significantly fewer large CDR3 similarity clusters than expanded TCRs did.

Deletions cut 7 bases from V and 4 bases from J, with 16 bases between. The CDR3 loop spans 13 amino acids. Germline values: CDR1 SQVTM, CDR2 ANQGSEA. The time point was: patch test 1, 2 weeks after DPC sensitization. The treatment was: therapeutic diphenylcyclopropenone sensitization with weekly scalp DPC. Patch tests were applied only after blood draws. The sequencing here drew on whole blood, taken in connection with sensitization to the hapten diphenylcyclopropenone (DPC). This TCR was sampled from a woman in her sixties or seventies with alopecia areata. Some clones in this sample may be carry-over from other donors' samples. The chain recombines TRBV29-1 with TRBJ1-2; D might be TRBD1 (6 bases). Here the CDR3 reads CSAATGLAYGYTF. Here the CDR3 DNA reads TGCAGCGCAGCAACAGGGTTGGCCTATGGCTACACCTTC.